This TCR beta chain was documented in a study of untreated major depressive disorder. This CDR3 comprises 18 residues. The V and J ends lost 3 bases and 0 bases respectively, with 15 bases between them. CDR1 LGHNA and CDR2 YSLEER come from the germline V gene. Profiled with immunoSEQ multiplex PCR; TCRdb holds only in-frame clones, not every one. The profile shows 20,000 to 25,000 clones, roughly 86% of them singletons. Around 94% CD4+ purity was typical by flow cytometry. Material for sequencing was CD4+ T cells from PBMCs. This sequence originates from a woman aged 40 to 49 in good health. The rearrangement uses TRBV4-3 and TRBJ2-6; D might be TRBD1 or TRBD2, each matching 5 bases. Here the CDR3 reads CASSQLGTAISGANVLTF. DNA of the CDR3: TGCGCCAGCAGCCAGCTTGGGACCGCCATCTCTGGGGCCAACGTCCTGACTTTC.